This T cell receptor (beta chain) was found in a study of shared clonotypes between healthy human individuals. The repertoire was sequenced with immunoSEQ multiplex PCR; TCRdb's copy has only in-frame clones and lacks some. Of almost 750,000 clones detected, over 60% appear once; the ten largest clones hold more than 1.5%. The sequence was obtained from a woman younger than 45 in good health. Sequenced input: memory CD4+ T cells sorted from blood. Subset given: CD45RA-negative fraction.

CDR3 protein: CASSSQEIMPQHF. The DNA of the CDR3 is TGTGCCAGTAGTTCCCAAGAGATCATGCCCCAGCATTTT. The chain combines TRBV19 with TRBJ1-5; D unclear. The CDR3 runs to 13 residues. Germline CDR1 LNHDA, CDR2 SQIVND (reference sequence). The V gene lost 5 bases and the J gene lost 9 bases, with 14 bases spanning the gap.